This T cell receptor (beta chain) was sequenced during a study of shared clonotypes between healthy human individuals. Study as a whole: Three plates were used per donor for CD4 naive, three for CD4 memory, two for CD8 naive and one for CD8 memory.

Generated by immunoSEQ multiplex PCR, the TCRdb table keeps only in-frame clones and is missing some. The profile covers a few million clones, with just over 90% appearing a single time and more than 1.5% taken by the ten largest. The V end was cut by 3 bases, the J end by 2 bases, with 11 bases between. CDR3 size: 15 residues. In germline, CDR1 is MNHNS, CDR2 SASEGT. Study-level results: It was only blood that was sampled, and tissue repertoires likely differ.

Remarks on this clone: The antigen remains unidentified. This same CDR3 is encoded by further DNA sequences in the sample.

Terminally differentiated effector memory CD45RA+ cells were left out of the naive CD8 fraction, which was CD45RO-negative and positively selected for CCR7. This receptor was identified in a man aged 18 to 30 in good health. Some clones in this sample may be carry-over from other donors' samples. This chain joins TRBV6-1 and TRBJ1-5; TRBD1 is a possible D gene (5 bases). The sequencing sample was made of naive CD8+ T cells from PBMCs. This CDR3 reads CASSDWGEGNQPQHF. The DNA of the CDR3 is TGTGCCAGCAGTGATTGGGGGGAAGGCAATCAGCCCCAGCATTTT.